Listed below are T cell receptor beta chains from one sample, sequenced in a study of shared clonotypes between healthy human individuals. Only in-frame clones appear in the TCRdb table, and some are missing; sequencing was by immunoSEQ multiplex PCR. There are approximately 530,000 clones in the sample; 90% to 97% occur only once, and under 0.06% lies in the top ten. The sequenced sample was naive CD4+ T cells sorted from blood. Receptors were obtained from a woman in her twenties or thirties in good health. Each CDR3 is given without its conserved first and last residue. Each record gives: J gene, V gene, D gene, CDR3 length, CDR3 protein. A D gene is named only where the DNA matches it firmly.

J gene: TRBJ2-1; V gene: TRBV4-1; D gene: TRBD2; CDR3 length: 11; CDR3 protein: ASSQDPSGIVF
J gene: TRBJ2-7; V gene: TRBV11-2; D gene: -; CDR3 length: 11; CDR3 protein: ASSLVLADEQY
J gene: TRBJ2-7; V gene: TRBV7-9; D gene: -; CDR3 length: 12; CDR3 protein: ASSQDERVGEQY
J gene: TRBJ1-3; V gene: TRBV27; D gene: -; CDR3 length: 15; CDR3 protein: ASSLIRPTGSGNTIY
J gene: TRBJ2-7; V gene: TRBV18; D gene: -; CDR3 length: 11; CDR3 protein: ASSPGEDGEQY
J gene: TRBJ2-3; V gene: TRBV5-4; D gene: TRBD2; CDR3 length: 16; CDR3 protein: ASSPGPGTSGRTDTQY
J gene: TRBJ2-7; V gene: TRBV4-2; D gene: TRBD1; CDR3 length: 12; CDR3 protein: ASSQDRERGEQY
J gene: TRBJ1-2; V gene: TRBV5-1; D gene: TRBD1; CDR3 length: 11; CDR3 protein: ASSGTGESGYT
J gene: TRBJ2-5; V gene: TRBV6-4; D gene: TRBD1; CDR3 length: 13; CDR3 protein: ASSDRDRVQETQY
J gene: TRBJ2-7; V gene: TRBV5-4; D gene: TRBD2; CDR3 length: 12; CDR3 protein: ASSKREGANEQY
J gene: TRBJ2-7; V gene: TRBV28; D gene: -; CDR3 length: 13; CDR3 protein: ASSLGAGSEYEQY
J gene: TRBJ2-7; V gene: TRBV10-3; D gene: -; CDR3 length: 12; CDR3 protein: ASSRDGGFYEQY
J gene: TRBJ2-7; V gene: TRBV30; D gene: TRBD2; CDR3 length: 13; CDR3 protein: AWSVSLAGEREQY
J gene: TRBJ2-4; V gene: TRBV6-5; D gene: -; CDR3 length: 8; CDR3 protein: ASMKNIQY
J gene: TRBJ2-3; V gene: TRBV6-5; D gene: -; CDR3 length: 13; CDR3 protein: ASSYQVPSTDTQY
J gene: TRBJ2-4; V gene: TRBV7-8; D gene: -; CDR3 length: 12; CDR3 protein: ASSLSEAKNIQY
J gene: TRBJ2-3; V gene: TRBV28; D gene: -; CDR3 length: 13; CDR3 protein: ASSLVGRILDTQY
J gene: TRBJ1-1; V gene: TRBV14; D gene: -; CDR3 length: 12; CDR3 protein: ASSDRSWNTEAF
J gene: TRBJ1-5; V gene: TRBV6-5; D gene: TRBD1; CDR3 length: 12; CDR3 protein: ASRPQGADQPQH
J gene: TRBJ1-2; V gene: TRBV6-5; D gene: TRBD1; CDR3 length: 13; CDR3 protein: ASRPDRGRGYGYT
J gene: TRBJ2-6; V gene: TRBV12-5; D gene: -; CDR3 length: 18; CDR3 protein: ASGALLPTGVNSGANVLT
J gene: TRBJ1-4; V gene: TRBV7-6; D gene: -; CDR3 length: 12; CDR3 protein: ASSLGGVSEKLF